Described below is a single T cell receptor (beta chain) sequence and its context. Its target antigen remains unknown. No per-base quality is available; no much larger clone lies one base away. These data are taken from a study of T-cell reconstitution after alpha-beta-depleted transplantation in children (TCRdb year 2016). Some background on the complete study: The study quantitatively tracked T-cell immune reconstitution after TCRalphabeta/CD19-depleted allogeneic hematopoietic cell transplantation in children using TCR repertoire profiling.

Reading the label with the study, this specimen's treatment or condition is: allogeneic hematopoietic cell transplantation with graft depleted of TCRalphabeta T cells and CD19 B cells. Transplant recipients were children who received TCRalphabeta/CD19-depleted allogeneic hematopoietic cell grafts. On the study overall, not on this receptor specifically: Apparently early alphabetaT-cell count recovery about two months after transplant reportedly relied on only several hundred rapidly expanded clones derived from non-depleted graft cells. Hyperexpanded clone frequencies declined over subsequent months; after one year, T-cell counts and TCRbeta diversity were mostly attributed to newly produced T cells. In some patients, the high TCRbeta diversity seen at day 60 was put down to recipient T cells and intrathymic progenitors that had survived conditioning.

The library was prepared using PCR. The run used an Illumina HiSeq 2500. TCR libraries were prepared with molecular barcoding, using unique molecular identifiers to normalize TCRbeta repertoire quantification. The raw public data were reprocessed by TCRdb itself: fastp quality trimming at Q25, MiXCR clonotype calling, in-frame beta chains only. Records with the same CDR3 protein are collapsed into one entry carrying the most frequent genes and DNA. This sample comprises 350,000 to 500,000 distinct CDR3 sequences, about 40% of them detected only once. Of the sample, approximately 25% is held by the ten largest clones. The CDR1 and CDR2 encoded by the germline V gene are SGHRS and YFSETQ. Trimming removed 4 bases from V and 6 bases from J, leaving 20 bases between the germline ends. From its cysteine to its phenylalanine, the CDR3 spans 15 amino acids. This entry keeps only the CDR3 DNA: 45 bases, framed from base 1.

The sample in question was PBMCs, obtained before TCRalphabeta/CD19-depleted stem cell transplant. This TCR came from a girl aged 2 to 9 with aplastic anemia, due to receive a stem cell transplant. The chain was built from TRBV5-1 and TRBJ2-7; TRBD1 is a possible D gene, resting on 6 matching bases. The CDR3 has the sequence CASSLGDRWVGEQYF. The DNA reads as follows: TGCGCCAGCAGCCTAGGCGACAGGTGGGTTGGCGAGCAGTACTTC.